The rows below give T cell receptor beta chains drawn from one sample of a study of shared clonotypes between healthy human individuals. Some clones are missing from TCRdb's copy, which holds only in-frame ones; the method was immunoSEQ multiplex PCR. The table records about 1.5 million clones, more than 95% of them present only once. Sequencing input: naive CD4+ T cells sorted from blood. The receptors derive from a man aged 25-45 years in good health. Each CDR3 is given with its conserved first and last residue. Each record gives: J gene, clone size, CDR3 length, V gene, D gene, CDR3 DNA, CDR3 protein. D genes are given only for firm matches. The listing skips clone size in some rows; elsewhere it reads once, few, many or a size class.

TRBJ2-2	.	16	TRBV4-2	.	TGTGCCAGCAGCCGATCTGAGGGAGAGGGCACCGGGGAGCTGTTTTTT	CASSRSEGEGTGELFF
TRBJ2-7	.	12	TRBV30	.	TGTGCCTGGAAGGCCGGCGGCTACGAGCAGTACTTC	CAWKAGGYEQYF
TRBJ2-3	.	17	TRBV4-3	.	TGCGCCAGCAGCCGGCTTCTTCAGGGGGGCGTGGGGGATACGCAGTATTTT	CASSRLLQGGVGDTQYF
TRBJ2-3	.	17	TRBV25-1	TRBD2	TGTGCCAGCAGTGAGGGGGGGACTAGCGGATTCACAGATACGCAGTATTTT	CASSEGGTSGFTDTQYF
TRBJ2-3	.	13	TRBV10-2	TRBD2	TGCGCCAGCAGTAGCGGGAGAACAGATACGCAGTATTTT	CASSSGRTDTQYF
TRBJ2-2	.	15	TRBV28	TRBD2	TGTGCCACCACGAAGGGACTAGCTGAGACCGGGGAGCTGTTTTTT	CATTKGLAETGELFF
TRBJ1-1	.	17	TRBV4-1	TRBD1	TGCGCCAGCAGCCAAGATCCCGGGGAGGGGGCGGCCACTGAAGCTTTCTTT	CASSQDPGEGAATEAFF
TRBJ1-3	.	15	TRBV9	TRBD1	TGTGCCAGCAGCACGCGGACAGGGGCTGGAAACACCATATATTTT	CASSTRTGAGNTIYF
TRBJ1-3	.	13	TRBV4-1	.	TGCGCCAGCAGCCAAGTGGGTGGAAACACCATATATTTT	CASSQVGGNTIYF
TRBJ1-1	once	13	TRBV6-6	.	TGTGCCAGCACCTCGCATGGGGGTAATGAAGCTTTCTTT	CASTSHGGNEAFF
TRBJ2-3	.	16	TRBV5-1	TRBD1	TGCGCCAGCAGCTGGCAGGACAGGTCCTCCACAGATACGCAGTATTTT	CASSWQDRSSTDTQYF
TRBJ2-1	.	11	TRBV5-5	.	TGTGCCAGCAGCTTGGTCAGTGAGCAGTTCTTC	CASSLVSEQFF
TRBJ2-2	.	11	TRBV6-1	.	TGTGCCAGCACGGTGTGGGGGGAGCTGTTTTTT	CASTVWGELFF
TRBJ2-1	.	15	TRBV12-5	TRBD1	TGTGCTAGTGGTGGGACCGGGACAGCCTACAATGAGCAGTTCTTC	CASGGTGTAYNEQFF
TRBJ2-1	.	13	TRBV5-1	TRBD1	TGCGCCAGCAGCAAGACAGGGGACAATGAGCAGTTCTTC	CASSKTGDNEQFF
TRBJ1-4	.	15	TRBV2	TRBD1	TGTGCCAGCAGTGTTTACAGGGGAACTAATGAAAAACTGTTTTTT	CASSVYRGTNEKLFF
TRBJ1-2	.	16	TRBV11-2	TRBD1	TGTGCCAGCAGCAGAAAGGACAGGGGGCTTTATGAAGGCTACACCTTC	CASSRKDRGLYEGYTF
TRBJ1-1	.	16	TRBV30	.	TGTGCCTGGAGCGGTCTCAGGGCGGTTCTTAGCGCTGAAGCTTTCTTT	CAWSGLRAVLSAEAFF
TRBJ2-3	.	15	TRBV28	.	TGTGCCAGCAGTTTCCTGGGGATAAGCACAGATACGCAGTATTTT	CASSFLGISTDTQYF
TRBJ1-4	.	17	TRBV14	TRBD1	TGTGCCAGCAGCCATTCCCTCCGACAGGGTATTGGTGAAAAACTGTTTTTT	CASSHSLRQGIGEKLFF
TRBJ2-7	once	14	TRBV7-9	.	TGTGCCAGCAGCTTATCCGGGTCTCTACGCGAGCAGTACTTC	CASSLSGSLREQYF
TRBJ1-2	.	13	TRBV2	.	TGTGCCAGCAGTGGAGACGGGGTCGAAGGCTACACCTTC	CASSGDGVEGYTF
TRBJ2-7	.	12	TRBV11-2	.	TGTGCCAGCACCTTATCGGCCTACGAGCAGTACTTC	CASTLSAYEQYF
TRBJ2-7	once	13	TRBV10-3	TRBD1	TGTGCCATCAGCGGGACAGGTTTCTACGAGCAGTACTTC	CAISGTGFYEQYF